Following are 9 T cell receptor beta chains from one sample sequenced in a study of cytomegalovirus exposure and HLA in healthy donors. The PCR was carried out with 60 Vbeta primers and 13 Jbeta primers. Sequenced by immunoSEQ multiplex PCR; TCRdb stores in-frame clones only, minus some. The sample lists 100,000 to 150,000 clones, 81% occurring once. Sequencing was performed on PBMCs. The receptors were gathered from a man younger than 35 in good health and CMV-seronegative.

This clone was seen a few times. The chain is built from TRBV5-6 and TRBJ1-3; D may be TRBD1 (5 bases). The ends were cut back, 6 bases at V and 2 bases at J, with 18 bases in the middle. Looked up from germline, CDR1 is SGHDT and CDR2 is YYEEEE. This CDR3 is 16 amino acids long. The DNA for the CDR3 is TGTGCCAGCACTTTGATAGCTGGGGCTGCTGGAAACACCATATATTTT. It encodes CASTLIAGAAGNTIYF.

With respect to this clone: Compared with germline, one end of the junction differs, possibly owing to a read error. Additional DNA sequences in this sample encode the identical CDR3. The chain carries TRBV4-3 and TRBJ1-1; no definite D call. The V gene's germline CDR1 is LGHNA and CDR2 YSLEER. CDR3 length equals 17 residues. The CDR3 here is CASSQRFASGMHTEAFF. CDR3 DNA sequence: TGCGCCAGCAGCCAAAGGTTCGCCTCGGGAATGCACACTGAAGCCTTCTTT.

The gene calls are TRBV7-6 and TRBJ2-1; D remains ambiguous. The V end was cut by 3 bases, the J end by 0 bases, with 6 bases between. Germline loops: CDR1 SGHVS, CDR2 FNYEAQ. The CDR3 has 14 amino acids. The CDR3 protein is CASSLLSSYNEQFF. The CDR3 nucleotides are TGTGCCAGCAGCTTGCTTAGCTCCTACAATGAGCAGTTCTTC.

The rearrangement links TRBV4-1 to TRBJ2-7, with 10 bases matching TRBD1. Trimming at V came to 0 bases and at J to 0 bases, leaving 5 bases not matched to a gene. The CDR3 loop spans 17 amino acids. Germline CDR1 and CDR2: MGHRA and YSYEKL. CDR3 coding DNA: TGCGCCAGCAGCCAAGACCCCGGGACAGGGGCCTCCTACGAGCAGTACTTC. This translates into CASSQDPGTGASYEQYF.

The sample holds a few counts of this clone. The V call is TRBV21-1, the J call TRBJ1-1; TRBD1 reflects the table's D call only, with no check against the DNA. TRBV21-1 counts as a pseudogene. There are 14 residues in the CDR3. CDR3 DNA sequence: TGTGCCAGCAGCAAAGGACAGAAGAACACTGAAGCTTTCTTT. It encodes CASSKGQKNTEAFF.

The chain has TRBV5-4 and TRBJ1-5; 12 positions agree with TRBD1. This CDR3 is built from 16 residues. Looked up from germline, CDR1 is SGHNT and CDR2 is YYREEE (reference sequence). The ends lost 3 bases at V and 5 bases at J; junction bases unmatched: 6. For the CDR3, the DNA is TGTGCCAGCAGCTCCGGCGGGACAGGGGGCGATCAGCCCCAGCATTTT. This encodes CASSSGGTGGDQPQHF.

The rearrangement uses TRBV9 and TRBJ1-1; no firm D call. Germline loops: CDR1 SGDLS, CDR2 YYNGEE. The CDR3 contains 12 residues. V lost 4 bases and J lost 8, with 12 bases in between. This CDR3 is CASSPEGGEAFF. The CDR3 DNA sequence: TGTGCCAGCAGCCCAGAGGGTGGGGAAGCTTTCTTT.

The table lists this clone with a count of one. V is TRBV9 and J is TRBJ1-1, with 10 bases identical to TRBD1. In germline, CDR1 is SGDLS, CDR2 YYNGEE. The CDR3 has 16 amino acids. The trim removed 4 bases at V and 1 base at J, leaving 7 bases unmatched. The CDR3 here is CASSSRRDRGNTEAFF. CDR3 DNA: TGTGCCAGCAGCTCGCGCCGGGACAGGGGGAACACTGAAGCTTTCTTT.

The V gene is TRBV19, the J gene TRBJ2-1; D unresolved. The ends were cut back, 3 bases at V and 4 bases at J, with 7 bases in the middle. Per the germline V gene, CDR1 is LNHDA and CDR2 is SQIVND (reference sequence). This CDR3 has 13 amino acids. The CDR3, as DNA: TGTGCCAGTAGTATCACCAGATACAATGAGCAGTTCTTC. It specifies CASSITRYNEQFF.